The 4 T cell receptor beta chains given below trace back to one sample, sequenced in a study of T cells in Graves' hyperthyroidism and ophthalmopathy. The source material, RNA transcripts, was used to amplify TCR beta CDR3 regions. RT-PCR in the first round (using the HTBI primer set) targeted the TCR CDR3. TCRdb re-analysed the multiplex PCR reads in MiXCR, keeping a single row per CDR3 protein. The sample includes 150,000 to 200,000 distinct CDR3 sequences, 8% to 9.5% of them seen just once. Sequenced: blood. The receptor set was obtained from a young woman with Graves' hyperthyroidism that later progressed to Graves' ophthalmopathy.

A remark on this clonotype: This may be a read error: a much more frequent sequence differs by one nucleotide. The chain uses TRBV18 and TRBJ2-1; D is unresolved. This CDR3 is 15 amino acids long. The germline gives CDR1 KGHSH, CDR2 LQKENI. The CDR3 coding sequence is TGTGCCAGCCCACCCCAGCCCAGCAGTTACAATGAGCAGTTCTTC. It specifies CASPPQPSSYNEQFF.

This clonotype was seen many times. The chain employs TRBV11-2 and TRBJ1-5; D possibly corresponds to TRBD1 (5 bases). CDR1 and CDR2 (germline): SGHAT, FQNNGV. V lost 1 base, J lost 0 bases, and 7 bases lay in between. The CDR3 consists of 15 residues. CDR3 protein: CASSLGGTSNQPQHF. The CDR3 nucleotides read TGTGCCAGCAGCTTAGGAGGGACTAGCAATCAGCCCCAGCATTTT.

Comment on this clonotype: A much bigger clone sits one base away, suggesting this may be a read error. CDR3 sequence reads: CTSSLVGGYGNQPQHF. CDR3 DNA: TGTACCAGCAGTTTAGTCGGAGGATATGGCAATCAGCCCCAGCATTTT. This chain links TRBV12-3 or TRBV12-4 with TRBJ1-5; D not resolved. The CDR3 is made up of 16 amino acids.

This clonotype was seen ten or more times. V is TRBV10-3 and J is TRBJ2-2; D not certain. This CDR3 region has 12 residues. Germline assignment: CDR1 ENHRY and CDR2 SYGVKD. V gave up 6 bases and J gave up 2 bases, with 4 bases separating them. CDR3 region: CAISINTGELFF. CDR3 DNA: TGTGCCATCAGCATAAACACCGGGGAGCTGTTTTTT.